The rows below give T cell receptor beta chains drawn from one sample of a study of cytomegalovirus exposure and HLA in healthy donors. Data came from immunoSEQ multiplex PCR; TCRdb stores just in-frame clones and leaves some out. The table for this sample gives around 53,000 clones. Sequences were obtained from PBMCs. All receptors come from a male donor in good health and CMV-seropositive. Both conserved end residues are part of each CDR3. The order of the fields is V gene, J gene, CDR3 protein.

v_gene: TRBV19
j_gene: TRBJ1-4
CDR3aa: CAGKDRGSEKLFF

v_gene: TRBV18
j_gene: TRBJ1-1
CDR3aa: CASSLGQSNTEAFF

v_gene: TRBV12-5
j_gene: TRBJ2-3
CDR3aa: CASGLAGGDTQYF

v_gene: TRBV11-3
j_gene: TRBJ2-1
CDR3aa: CASSFRDRETNEQFF

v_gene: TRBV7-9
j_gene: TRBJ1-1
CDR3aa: CASRSQGEEAFF

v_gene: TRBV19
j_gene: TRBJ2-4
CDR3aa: CASSISGVAKNIQYF

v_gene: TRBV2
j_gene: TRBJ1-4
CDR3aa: CASSAGGANEKLFF

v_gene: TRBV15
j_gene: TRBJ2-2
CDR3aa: CATSPERGAGELFF

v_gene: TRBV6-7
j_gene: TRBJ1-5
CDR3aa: CASPDPGCVSGNQPQHF

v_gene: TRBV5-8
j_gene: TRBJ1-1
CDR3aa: CASSPKAGRNTEAFF

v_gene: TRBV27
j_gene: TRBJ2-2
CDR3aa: CASSRQGAGELFF

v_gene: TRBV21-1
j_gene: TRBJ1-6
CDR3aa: CARPPSGTAYNSPLHF

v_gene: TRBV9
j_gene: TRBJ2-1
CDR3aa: CASSVVPANEQFF

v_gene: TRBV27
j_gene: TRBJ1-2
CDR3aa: CASSLGGGNGYTF

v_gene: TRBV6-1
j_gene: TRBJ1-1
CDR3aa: CASSEGQGRFNTEAFF

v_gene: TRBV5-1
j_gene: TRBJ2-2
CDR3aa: CASSLDGSGELFF

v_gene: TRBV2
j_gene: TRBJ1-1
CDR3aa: CASSGRTRNTEAFF

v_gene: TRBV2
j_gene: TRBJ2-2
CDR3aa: CASRTVTGELCF

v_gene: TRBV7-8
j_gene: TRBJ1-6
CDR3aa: CASSFSLTNSPLHF

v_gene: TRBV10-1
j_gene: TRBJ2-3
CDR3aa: CASTTSGGAGADTQYF

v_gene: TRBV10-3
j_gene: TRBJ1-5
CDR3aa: CAISVDREQPQHF

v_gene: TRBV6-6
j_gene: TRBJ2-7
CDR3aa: CASSYSSPRDEQYF

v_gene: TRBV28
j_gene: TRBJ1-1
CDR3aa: CASSFYGALNTEAFF

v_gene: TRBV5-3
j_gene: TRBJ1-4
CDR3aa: CARSPYRDCEEKLFF

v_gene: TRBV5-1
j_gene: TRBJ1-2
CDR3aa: CASSLVADYGYTF

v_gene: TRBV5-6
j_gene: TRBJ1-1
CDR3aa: CASSLGTGGVVEAFF

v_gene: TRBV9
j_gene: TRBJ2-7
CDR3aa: CASSVGLAGGNYEQYF

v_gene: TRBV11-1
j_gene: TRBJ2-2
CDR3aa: CASSRFEGGAGELFF

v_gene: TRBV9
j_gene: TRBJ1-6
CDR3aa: CASSDSGTPNSPLHF

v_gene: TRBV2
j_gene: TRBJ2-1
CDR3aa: CASGRGTVNNEQFF

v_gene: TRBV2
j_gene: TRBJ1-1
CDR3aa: CASSEPPGTVNTEAFF